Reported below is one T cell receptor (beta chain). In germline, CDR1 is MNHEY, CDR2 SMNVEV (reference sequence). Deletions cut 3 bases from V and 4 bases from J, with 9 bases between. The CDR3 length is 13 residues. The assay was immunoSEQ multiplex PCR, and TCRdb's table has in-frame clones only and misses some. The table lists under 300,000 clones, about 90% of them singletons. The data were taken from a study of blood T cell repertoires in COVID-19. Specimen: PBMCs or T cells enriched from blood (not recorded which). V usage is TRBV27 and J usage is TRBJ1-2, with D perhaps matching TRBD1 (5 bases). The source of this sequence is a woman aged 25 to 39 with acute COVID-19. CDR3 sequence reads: CASSFQGTYGYTF. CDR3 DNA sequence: TGTGCCAGCAGTTTTCAGGGTACCTATGGCTACACCTTC.